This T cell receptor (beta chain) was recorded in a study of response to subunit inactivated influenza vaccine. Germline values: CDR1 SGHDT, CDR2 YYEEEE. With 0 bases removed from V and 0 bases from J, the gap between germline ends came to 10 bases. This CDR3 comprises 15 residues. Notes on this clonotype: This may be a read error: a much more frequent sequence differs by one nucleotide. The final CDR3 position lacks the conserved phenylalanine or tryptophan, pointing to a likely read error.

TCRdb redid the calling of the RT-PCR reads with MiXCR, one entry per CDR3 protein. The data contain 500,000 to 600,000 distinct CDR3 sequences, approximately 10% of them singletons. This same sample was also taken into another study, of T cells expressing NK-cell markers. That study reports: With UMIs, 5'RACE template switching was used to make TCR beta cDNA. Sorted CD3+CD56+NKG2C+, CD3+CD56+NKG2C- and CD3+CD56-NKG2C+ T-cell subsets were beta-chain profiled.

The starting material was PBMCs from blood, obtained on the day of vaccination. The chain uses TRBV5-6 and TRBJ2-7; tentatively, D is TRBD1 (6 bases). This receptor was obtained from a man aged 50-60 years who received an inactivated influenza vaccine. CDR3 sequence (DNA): TGTGCCAGCAGCTTGGTGGGGACAACCTCCTACGAGCAGTACTAC. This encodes CASSLVGTTSYEQYY.